Only one count was recorded for the clone carrying this TCR beta chain. The same CDR3 arises from other DNA sequences in this sample as well. The method was immunoSEQ multiplex PCR; TCRdb's version includes in-frame clones alone and lacks a portion of them. The profile covers millions of clones, with roughly 95% appearing a single time and 1.1% taken by the ten largest. The data were obtained in a study of shared clonotypes between healthy human individuals. Positive CCR7 selection of CD45RO-negative cells yielded the naive CD8 cells, and terminally differentiated effector memory CD45RA+ cells were excluded. Study donors comprised healthy, HIV-negative adults devoid of recent acute infection or vaccination. The germline V and J ends were trimmed by 2 bases and 1 base, with 6 bases remaining between them. Germline V gives CDR1 MNHNS, CDR2 SASEGT. This CDR3 has 13 residues.

This receptor was taken from a man between 18 and 29 years old in good health. The rearrangement links TRBV6-1 to TRBJ2-7; D gene ambiguous. Sequenced input: naive CD8+ T cells sorted from blood. This CDR3 reads CASSERGSYEQYF. In DNA, the CDR3 is TGTGCCAGCAGTGAACGCGGATCCTACGAGCAGTACTTC.